This TCR beta chain was captured by sequencing in a study of patients and donors after allogeneic stem cell transplantation. TCRdb redid the calling of the RT-PCR reads with MiXCR, one entry per CDR3 protein. Of about 40,000 distinct CDR3 sequences listed, more than 30% were seen once; the top ten hold about two thirds. The CDR3 extends over 12 amino acids. Germline trimming cut 1 base from V and 11 bases from J; bases unmatched to any gene: 2. Germline V lookup: CDR1 MNHEY, CDR2 SVGEGT. Sequenced material: blood, either unsorted or a sorted T cell fraction (not recorded which). The TCR comes from a human donor who was either an allogeneic HSCT recipient or a stem cell or donor lymphocyte infusion donor (not recorded which). It is not recorded whose cells these are; they may come from a transplant donor. The chain joins TRBV6-2 or TRBV6-3 to TRBJ2-7; TRBD2 matches 10 bases. CDR3 in amino acids: CASSYFGLAEYF. The CDR3 DNA reads as TGTGCCAGCAGTTACTTCGGACTAGCGGAGTACTTC.